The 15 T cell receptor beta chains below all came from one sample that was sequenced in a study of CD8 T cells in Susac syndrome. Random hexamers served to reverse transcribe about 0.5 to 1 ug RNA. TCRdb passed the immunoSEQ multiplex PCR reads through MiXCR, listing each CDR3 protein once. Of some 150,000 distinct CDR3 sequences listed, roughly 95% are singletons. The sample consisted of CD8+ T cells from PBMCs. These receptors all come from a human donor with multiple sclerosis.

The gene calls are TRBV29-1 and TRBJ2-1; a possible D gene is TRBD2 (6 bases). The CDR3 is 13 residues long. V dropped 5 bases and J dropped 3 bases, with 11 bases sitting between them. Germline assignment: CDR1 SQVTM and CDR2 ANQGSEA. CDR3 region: CSVLRGNYNEQFF. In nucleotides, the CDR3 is TGCAGCGTTCTACGGGGGAACTACAATGAGCAGTTCTTC.

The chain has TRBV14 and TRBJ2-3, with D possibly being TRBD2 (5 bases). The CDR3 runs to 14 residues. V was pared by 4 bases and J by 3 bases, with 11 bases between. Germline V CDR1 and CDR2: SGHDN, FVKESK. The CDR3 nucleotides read TGTGCCAGCAGCCCGATGCAGCGGACAGATACGCAGTATTTT. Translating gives CASSPMQRTDTQYF.

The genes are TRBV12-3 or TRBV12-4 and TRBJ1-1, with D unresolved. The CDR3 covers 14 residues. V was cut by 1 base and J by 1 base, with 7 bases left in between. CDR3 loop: CASSLGSRNTEAFF. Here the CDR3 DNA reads TGTGCCAGCAGTTTAGGTTCCAGGAACACTGAAGCTTTCTTT.

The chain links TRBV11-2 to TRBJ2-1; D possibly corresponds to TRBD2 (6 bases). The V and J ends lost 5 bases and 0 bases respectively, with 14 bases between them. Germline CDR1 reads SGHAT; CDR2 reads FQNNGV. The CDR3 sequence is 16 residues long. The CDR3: CASSRDSGSSYNEQFF. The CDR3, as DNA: TGTGCCAGCAGCCGAGATAGCGGAAGCTCCTACAATGAGCAGTTCTTC.

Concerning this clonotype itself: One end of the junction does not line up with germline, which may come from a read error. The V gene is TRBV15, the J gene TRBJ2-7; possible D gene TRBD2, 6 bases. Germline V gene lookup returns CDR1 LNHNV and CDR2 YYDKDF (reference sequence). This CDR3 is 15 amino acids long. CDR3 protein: CATSRDIRRGGEQHF. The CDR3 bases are TGTGCCACCAGCAGAGATATCAGGCGGGGTGGCGAGCAGCACTTC.

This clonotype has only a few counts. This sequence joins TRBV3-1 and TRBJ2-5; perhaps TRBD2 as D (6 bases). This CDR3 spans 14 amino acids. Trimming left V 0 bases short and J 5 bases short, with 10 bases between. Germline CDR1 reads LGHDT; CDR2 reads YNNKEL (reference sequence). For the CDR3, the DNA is TGTGCCAGCAGCCAAGACCGGACTACGGAGACCCAGTACTTC. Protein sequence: CASSQDRTTETQYF.

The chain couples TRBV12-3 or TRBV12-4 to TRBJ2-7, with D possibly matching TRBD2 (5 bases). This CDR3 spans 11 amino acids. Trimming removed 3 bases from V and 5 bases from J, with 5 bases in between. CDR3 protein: CASSLRDEQYF. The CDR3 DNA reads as TGTGCCAGCAGTTTGAGGGACGAGCAGTACTTC.

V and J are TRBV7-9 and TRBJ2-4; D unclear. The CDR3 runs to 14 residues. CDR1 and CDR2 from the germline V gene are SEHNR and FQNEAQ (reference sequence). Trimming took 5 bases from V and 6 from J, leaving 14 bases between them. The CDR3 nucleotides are TGTGCCAGCAGCCACGTAAGGGTAATAAACATTCAGTACTTC. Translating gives CASSHVRVINIQYF.

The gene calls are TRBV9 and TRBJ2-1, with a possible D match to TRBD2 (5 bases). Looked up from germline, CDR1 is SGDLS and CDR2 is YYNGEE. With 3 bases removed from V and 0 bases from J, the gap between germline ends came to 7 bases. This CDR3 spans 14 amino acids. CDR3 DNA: TGTGCCAGCAGCGAGAGCGGCTCCTACAATGAGCAGTTCTTC. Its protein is CASSESGSYNEQFF.

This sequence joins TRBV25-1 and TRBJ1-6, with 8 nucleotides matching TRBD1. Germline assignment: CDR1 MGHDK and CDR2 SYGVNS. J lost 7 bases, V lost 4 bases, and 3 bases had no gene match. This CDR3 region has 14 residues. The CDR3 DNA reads TGTGCCAGCAGTGCCGGGACAGGCAATTCACCCCTCCACTTT. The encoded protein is CASSAGTGNSPLHF.

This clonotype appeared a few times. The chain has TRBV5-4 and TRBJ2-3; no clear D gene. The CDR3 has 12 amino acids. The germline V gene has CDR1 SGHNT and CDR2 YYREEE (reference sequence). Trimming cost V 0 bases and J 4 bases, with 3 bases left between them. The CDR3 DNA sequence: TGTGCCAGCAGCTTGGAGTCAGATACGCAGTATTTT. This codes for CASSLESDTQYF.

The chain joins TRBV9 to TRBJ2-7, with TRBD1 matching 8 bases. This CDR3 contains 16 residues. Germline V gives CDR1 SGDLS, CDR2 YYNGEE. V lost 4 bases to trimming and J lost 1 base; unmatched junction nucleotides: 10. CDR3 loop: CASSPRSGDRSYEQYF. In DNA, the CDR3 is TGTGCCAGCAGCCCCCGCTCGGGGGACAGGTCCTACGAGCAGTACTTC. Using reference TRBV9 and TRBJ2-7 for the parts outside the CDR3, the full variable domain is DSGVTQTPKHLITATGQRVTLRCSPRSGDLSVYWYQQSLDQGLQFLIQYYNGEERAKGNILERFSAQQFPDLHSELNLSSLELGDSALYFCASSPRSGDRSYEQYFGPGTRLTVT.

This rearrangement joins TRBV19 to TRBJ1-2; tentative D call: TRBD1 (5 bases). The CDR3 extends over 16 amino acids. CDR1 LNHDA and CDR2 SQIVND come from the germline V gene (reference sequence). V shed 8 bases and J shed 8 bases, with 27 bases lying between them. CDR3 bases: TGTGCCAGTGAGGGACGTCGAGGCCCGCCCCAGAGGGGCTACACCTTC. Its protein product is CASEGRRGPPQRGYTF.

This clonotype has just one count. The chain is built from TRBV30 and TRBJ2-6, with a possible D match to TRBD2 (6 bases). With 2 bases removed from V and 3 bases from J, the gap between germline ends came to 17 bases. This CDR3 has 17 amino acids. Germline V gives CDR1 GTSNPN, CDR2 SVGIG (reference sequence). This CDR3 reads CAWSPPAGMIGANVLTF. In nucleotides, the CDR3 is TGTGCCTGGAGTCCGCCCGCGGGGATGATTGGGGCCAACGTCCTGACTTTC.

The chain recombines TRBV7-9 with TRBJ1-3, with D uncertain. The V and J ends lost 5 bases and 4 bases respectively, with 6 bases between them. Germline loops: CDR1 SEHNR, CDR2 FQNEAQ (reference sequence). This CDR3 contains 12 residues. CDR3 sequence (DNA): TGTGCCAGCAGCCACGCGGGAAACACCATATATTTT. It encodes CASSHAGNTIYF.